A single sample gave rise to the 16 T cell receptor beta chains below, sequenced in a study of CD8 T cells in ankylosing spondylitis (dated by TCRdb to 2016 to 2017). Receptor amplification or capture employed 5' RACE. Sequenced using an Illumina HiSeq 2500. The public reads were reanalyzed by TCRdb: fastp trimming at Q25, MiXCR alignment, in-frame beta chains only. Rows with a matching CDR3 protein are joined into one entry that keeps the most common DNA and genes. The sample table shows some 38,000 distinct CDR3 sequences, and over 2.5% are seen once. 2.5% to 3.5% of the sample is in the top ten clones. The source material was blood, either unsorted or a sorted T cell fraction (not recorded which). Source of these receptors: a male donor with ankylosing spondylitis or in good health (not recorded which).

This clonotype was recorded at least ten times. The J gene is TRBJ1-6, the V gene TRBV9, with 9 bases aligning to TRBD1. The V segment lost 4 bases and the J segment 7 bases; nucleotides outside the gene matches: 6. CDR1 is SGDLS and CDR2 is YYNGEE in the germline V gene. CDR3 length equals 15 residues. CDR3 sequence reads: CASSPLGTGNSPLHF. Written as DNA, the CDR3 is TGTGCCAGCAGCCCCCTCGGGACAGGGAATTCACCCCTCCACTTT.

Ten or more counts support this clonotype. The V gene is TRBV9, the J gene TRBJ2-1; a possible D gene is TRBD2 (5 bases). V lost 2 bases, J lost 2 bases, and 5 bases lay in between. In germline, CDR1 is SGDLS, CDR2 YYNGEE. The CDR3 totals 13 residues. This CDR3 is CASSVGTYNEQFF. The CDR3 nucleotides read TGTGCCAGCAGCGTCGGGACCTACAATGAGCAGTTCTTC.

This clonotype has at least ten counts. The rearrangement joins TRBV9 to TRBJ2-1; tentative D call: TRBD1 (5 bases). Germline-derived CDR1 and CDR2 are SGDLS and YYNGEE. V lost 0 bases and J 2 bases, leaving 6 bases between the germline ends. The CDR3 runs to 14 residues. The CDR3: CASSVEDTYNEQFF. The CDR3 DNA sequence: TGTGCCAGCAGCGTAGAGGACACCTACAATGAGCAGTTCTTC.

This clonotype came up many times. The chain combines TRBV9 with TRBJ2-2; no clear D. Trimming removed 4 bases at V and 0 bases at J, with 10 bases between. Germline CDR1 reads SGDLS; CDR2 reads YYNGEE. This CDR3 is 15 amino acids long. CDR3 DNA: TGTGCCAGCAGCCCCGTCGTCGCGAACACCGGGGAGCTGTTTTTT. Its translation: CASSPVVANTGELFF.

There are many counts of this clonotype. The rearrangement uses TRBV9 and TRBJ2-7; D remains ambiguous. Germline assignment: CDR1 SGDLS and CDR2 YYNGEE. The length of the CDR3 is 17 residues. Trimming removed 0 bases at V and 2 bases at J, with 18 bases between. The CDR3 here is CASSVGPVRPEPYEQYV. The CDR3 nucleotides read TGTGCCAGCAGCGTAGGGCCAGTCCGTCCTGAGCCCTACGAGCAGTACGTC.

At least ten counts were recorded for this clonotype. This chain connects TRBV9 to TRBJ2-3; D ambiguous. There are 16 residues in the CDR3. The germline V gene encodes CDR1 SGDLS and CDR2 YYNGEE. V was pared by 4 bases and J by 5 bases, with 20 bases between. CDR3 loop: CASSPRQGEEGDTQYF. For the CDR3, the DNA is TGTGCCAGCAGCCCCAGGCAAGGAGAGGAAGGAGATACGCAGTATTTT.

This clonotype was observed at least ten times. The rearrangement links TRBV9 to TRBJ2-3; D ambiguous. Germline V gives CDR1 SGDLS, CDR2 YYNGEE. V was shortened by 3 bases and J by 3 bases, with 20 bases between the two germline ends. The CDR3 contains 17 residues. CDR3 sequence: CASSAFSSVALTDTQYF. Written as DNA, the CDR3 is TGTGCCAGCAGCGCCTTCTCGAGTGTAGCTTTAACAGATACGCAGTATTTT.

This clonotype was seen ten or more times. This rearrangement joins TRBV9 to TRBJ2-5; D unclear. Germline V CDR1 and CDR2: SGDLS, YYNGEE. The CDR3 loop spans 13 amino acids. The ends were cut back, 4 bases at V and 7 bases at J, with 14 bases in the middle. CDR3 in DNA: TGTGCCAGCAGCCCTTCGTCCCAGACGACCCAGTACTTC. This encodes CASSPSSQTTQYF.

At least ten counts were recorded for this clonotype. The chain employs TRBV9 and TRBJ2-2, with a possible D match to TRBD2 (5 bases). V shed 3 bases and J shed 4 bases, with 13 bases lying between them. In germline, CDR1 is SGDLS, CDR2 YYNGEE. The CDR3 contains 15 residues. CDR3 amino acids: CASSAKRVGTGELFF. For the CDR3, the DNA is TGTGCCAGCAGCGCGAAGAGGGTTGGCACCGGGGAGCTGTTTTTT.

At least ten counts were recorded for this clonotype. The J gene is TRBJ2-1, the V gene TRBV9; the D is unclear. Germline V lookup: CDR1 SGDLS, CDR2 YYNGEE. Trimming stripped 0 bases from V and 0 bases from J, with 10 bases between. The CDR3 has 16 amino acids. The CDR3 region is CASSVELKSSYNEQFF. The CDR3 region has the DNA TGTGCCAGCAGCGTAGAGTTGAAGAGCTCCTACAATGAGCAGTTCTTC.

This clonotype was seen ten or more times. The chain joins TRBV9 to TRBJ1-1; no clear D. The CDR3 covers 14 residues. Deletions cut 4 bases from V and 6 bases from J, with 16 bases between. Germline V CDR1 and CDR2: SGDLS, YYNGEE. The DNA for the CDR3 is TGTGCCAGCAGCATGACCCCCCTGAGTTCTGAAGCTTTCTTT. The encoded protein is CASSMTPLSSEAFF.

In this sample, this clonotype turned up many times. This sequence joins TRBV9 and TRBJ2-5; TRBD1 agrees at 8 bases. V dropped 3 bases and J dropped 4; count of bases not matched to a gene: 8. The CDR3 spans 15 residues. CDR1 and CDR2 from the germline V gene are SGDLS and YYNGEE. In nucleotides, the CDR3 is TGTGCCAGCAGCGGACGGACAGGGAAGGGAGAGACCCAGTACTTC. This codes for CASSGRTGKGETQYF.

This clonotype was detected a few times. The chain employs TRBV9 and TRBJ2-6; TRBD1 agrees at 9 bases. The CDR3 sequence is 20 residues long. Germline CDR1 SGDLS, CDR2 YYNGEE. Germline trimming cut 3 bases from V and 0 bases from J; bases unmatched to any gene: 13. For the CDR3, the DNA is TGTGCCAGCAGCGCCGGGACAGGGAAGCCCCCGTCCTCTGGGGCCAACGTCCTGACTTTC. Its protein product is CASSAGTGKPPSSGANVLTF.

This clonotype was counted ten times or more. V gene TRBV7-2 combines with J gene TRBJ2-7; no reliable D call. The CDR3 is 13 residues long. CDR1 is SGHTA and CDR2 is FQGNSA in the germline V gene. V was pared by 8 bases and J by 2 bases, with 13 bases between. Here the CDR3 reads CASSAHRAYEQYV. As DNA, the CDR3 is TGTGCCAGCTCGGCCCATCGGGCCTACGAGCAGTACGTC.

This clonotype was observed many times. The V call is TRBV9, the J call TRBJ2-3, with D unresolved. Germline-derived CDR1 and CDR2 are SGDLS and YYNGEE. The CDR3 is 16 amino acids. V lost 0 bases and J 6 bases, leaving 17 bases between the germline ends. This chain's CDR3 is CASSVAGSQPGDTQYF. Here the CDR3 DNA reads TGTGCCAGCAGCGTAGCTGGGTCCCAACCCGGGGATACGCAGTATTTT.

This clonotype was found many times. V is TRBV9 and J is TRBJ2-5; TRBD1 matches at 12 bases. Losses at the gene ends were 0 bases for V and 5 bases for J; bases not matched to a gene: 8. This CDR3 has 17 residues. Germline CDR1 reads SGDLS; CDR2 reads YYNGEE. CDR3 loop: CASSVGMGQGATETQYF. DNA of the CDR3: TGTGCCAGCAGCGTAGGGATGGGACAGGGGGCTACCGAGACCCAGTACTTC.